There are a few counts of the clone carrying this T cell receptor beta chain. Per donor, one heparinised blood draw averaged about 100 mL. These data come from a study of beta chain features in type 1 diabetes. The CDR3 covers 15 residues. V was trimmed by 6 bases and J by 10 bases, leaving 21 bases between them. CDR1 and CDR2 from the germline V gene are MDHEN and SYDVKM. Isolated RNA was reverse transcribed in full, so expressed TCRB transcripts were sequenced. Produced via immunoSEQ multiplex PCR; TCRdb's table is partial and in-frame only. In the table there are about 330,000 clones, approximately 10% of which are singletons.

The origin of this receptor is a woman aged 30 to 39 in good health. The specimen was naive CD4+ T cells from blood. This chain connects TRBV28 to TRBJ1-4, with D unclear. As DNA, the CDR3 is TGTGCCAGCAGGGGCCGGGGAGCGAACTGGGGAAAACTGTTTTTT. Translated: CASRGRGANWGKLFF.